The rows below give T cell receptor beta chains drawn from one sample of a study of technical replicates of blood from a few donors. The repertoire was sequenced with immunoSEQ multiplex PCR; TCRdb's copy has only in-frame clones and lacks some. This sample has about 100,000 clones, with under 97% found just once. Sequencing was performed on T cells isolated from PBMCs. The receptors derive from a human donor in good health. The CDR3 runs from the conserved cysteine through the conserved F or W. The D gene is left open where the match is weak. Where a row states a size, it is once, few, many or the class of an expanded clone; other rows omit it.

-	TRBJ2-3	-	TRBV2	CASRLRDTDTQYF	TGTGCCAGCCGACTGCGGGACACAGATACGCAGTATTTT
-	TRBJ2-7	-	TRBV10-2	CASSEALNPYEQYF	TGCGCCAGCAGTGAGGCGCTGAACCCCTACGAGCAGTACTTC
-	TRBJ2-2	-	TRBV5-1	CASSSTYTSADTGELFF	TGCGCCAGCAGCTCGACATATACTAGTGCGGACACCGGGGAGCTGTTTTTT
-	TRBJ1-1	-	TRBV6-1	CASSSLIVTEAFF	TGTGCCAGCAGTTCTTTAATAGTGACTGAAGCTTTCTTT
-	TRBJ2-1	TRBD2	TRBV25-1	CASSEGGSGGYEQFF	TGTGCCAGCAGTGAAGGAGGTAGCGGGGGATATGAGCAGTTCTTC
-	TRBJ2-5	-	TRBV29-1	CSVVLGGAGGETQYF	TGCAGCGTTGTGTTAGGGGGGGCCGGGGGAGAGACCCAGTACTTC
-	TRBJ2-7	-	TRBV7-6	CASSPRPTVEQYF	TGTGCCAGCAGCCCGCGCCCCACGGTTGAGCAGTACTTC
-	TRBJ2-1	TRBD2	TRBV30	CAWGGGRFEQFF	TGTGCCTGGGGCGGGGGGCGGTTTGAGCAGTTCTTC
-	TRBJ2-7	-	TRBV2	CASRIRGGSGEQYF	TGTGCCAGCAGGATCAGGGGAGGGAGTGGCGAGCAGTACTTC
-	TRBJ1-4	TRBD1	TRBV7-9	CASSDTGGGGNEKLFF	TGTGCCAGCAGCGATACAGGGGGCGGGGGAAATGAAAAACTGTTTTTT
-	TRBJ1-6	-	TRBV10-1	CASSDRGSPLHF	TGCGCCAGCAGTGACAGGGGTTCACCCCTCCACTTT
-	TRBJ2-7	-	TRBV21-1	CASSNKVGAPCEQYF	TGTGCCAGCAGCAACAAGGTAGGGGCCCCTTGCGAGCAGTACTTC
-	TRBJ2-3	-	TRBV7-6	CASSYSSGMGTDTQYF	TGTGCCAGCAGCTACTCGTCAGGGATGGGCACAGATACGCAGTATTTT
-	TRBJ2-7	TRBD2	TRBV6-1	CASSLSGRPYEQYF	TGTGCCAGCAGTCTAAGCGGGAGGCCCTACGAGCAGTACTTC
-	TRBJ2-5	-	TRBV6-5	CASSWRVEETQYF	TGTGCCAGCAGTTGGAGGGTAGAAGAGACCCAGTACTTC
-	TRBJ1-1	-	TRBV27	CASSLFPLQGRTEAFF	TGTGCCAGCAGTTTATTCCCGCTACAGGGCAGGACTGAAGCTTTCTTT
-	TRBJ1-1	-	TRBV6-5	CASSYKGGTNTEAFF	TGTGCCAGCAGTTACAAGGGGGGGACGAACACTGAAGCTTTCTTT
-	TRBJ2-7	TRBD2	TRBV4-2	CASSPSSIAGGREQYF	TGTGCCAGCAGCCCATCAAGCATAGCGGGAGGAAGGGAGCAGTACTTC
-	TRBJ2-1	-	TRBV7-6	CASSPTAYNEQFF	TGTGCCAGCAGCCCTACGGCCTACAATGAGCAGTTCTTC
-	TRBJ2-7	-	TRBV25-1	CASSEGSGTGWYEQYF	TGTGCCAGCAGTGAAGGTAGCGGGACAGGGTGGTACGAGCAGTACTTC
-	TRBJ2-1	TRBD2	TRBV29-1	CSVRKSAGGPNEQFF	TGCAGCGTTCGAAAGTCAGCGGGAGGGCCCAATGAGCAGTTCTTC
-	TRBJ2-7	TRBD2	TRBV19	CASSTSGVVYEQYF	TGTGCCAGTAGTACTAGCGGGGTGGTCTACGAGCAGTACTTC
-	TRBJ1-2	-	TRBV7-9	CASSIPGQDGYTF	TGTGCCAGCAGCATACCGGGACAAGATGGCTACACCTTC
-	TRBJ2-1	-	TRBV5-1	CASSPLGRTYNEQFF	TGCGCCAGCAGCCCTCTGGGGAGGACCTACAATGAGCAGTTCTTC
-	TRBJ2-5	TRBD2	TRBV5-6	CASSLTSGPRGETQYF	TGTGCCAGCAGCTTGACTAGCGGGCCCAGGGGCGAGACCCAGTACTTC
-	TRBJ2-3	TRBD2	TRBV6-4	CASSIGGATDTQYF	TGTGCCAGCAGTATCGGGGGGGCCACAGATACGCAGTATTTT
-	TRBJ2-7	-	TRBV19	CASSSAAESRYEQYF	TGTGCCAGTAGTTCCGCGGCCGAAAGTCGCTACGAGCAGTACTTC
-	TRBJ2-4	TRBD1	TRBV7-9	CASSLEGQGIIYF	TGTGCCAGCAGCTTAGAAGGACAGGGGATAATATACTTC
-	TRBJ2-1	-	TRBV7-9	CASSDTAREQFF	TGTGCCAGCAGCGATACTGCTCGGGAGCAGTTCTTC
-	TRBJ2-6	-	TRBV28	CASTPLPRAQNSGANVLTF	TGTGCCAGCACCCCCCTCCCGAGGGCTCAAAACTCTGGGGCCAACGTCCTGACTTTC
-	TRBJ2-5	-	TRBV9	CASSYSLAQETQYF	TGTGCCAGCAGCTACTCTCTAGCCCAAGAGACCCAGTACTTC
once	TRBJ2-7	-	TRBV29-1	CSVEDSAYEQYF	TGCAGCGTTGAAGATTCGGCCTACGAGCAGTACTTC
-	TRBJ2-5	TRBD1	TRBV5-1	CASSLDGTGVKTQYF	TGCGCCAGCAGCTTGGATGGGACAGGGGTAAAGACCCAGTACTTC
-	TRBJ2-7	TRBD2	TRBV5-1	CASSLSSGISYEQYF	TGCGCCAGCAGCTTGTCTAGCGGTATATCCTACGAGCAGTACTTC
once	TRBJ2-5	-	TRBV6-6	CASRRTGRQYF	TGTGCCAGCCGCAGAACAGGGAGACAGTACTTC
-	TRBJ2-3	-	TRBV5-6	CASSLGFRTTDTQYF	TGTGCCAGCAGCCTCGGGTTTCGTACCACAGATACGCAGTATTTT
once	TRBJ1-1	-	TRBV6-4	CASSDPPQAREAPFPGRPNTEAFF	TGTGCCAGCAGTGACCCCCCCCAGGCACGGGAGGCCCCATTTCCCGGTAGGCCGAACACTGAAGCTTTCTTT
-	TRBJ1-2	-	TRBV2	CASTFDSYGYTF	TGTGCCAGCACTTTCGACAGCTATGGCTACACCTTC
-	TRBJ2-1	-	TRBV15	CATSLSDSGYNEQFF	TGTGCCACCAGCCTCTCGGATTCGGGGTACAATGAGCAGTTCTTC
once	TRBJ2-1	TRBD2	TRBV9	CASSAGVGLVSEQFF	TGTGCCAGCAGCGCCGGGGTCGGACTAGTCAGTGAGCAGTTCTTC
-	TRBJ1-5	-	TRBV2	CASSEQGLIQPQHF	TGTGCCAGCAGTGAACAGGGGTTGATCCAGCCCCAGCATTTT